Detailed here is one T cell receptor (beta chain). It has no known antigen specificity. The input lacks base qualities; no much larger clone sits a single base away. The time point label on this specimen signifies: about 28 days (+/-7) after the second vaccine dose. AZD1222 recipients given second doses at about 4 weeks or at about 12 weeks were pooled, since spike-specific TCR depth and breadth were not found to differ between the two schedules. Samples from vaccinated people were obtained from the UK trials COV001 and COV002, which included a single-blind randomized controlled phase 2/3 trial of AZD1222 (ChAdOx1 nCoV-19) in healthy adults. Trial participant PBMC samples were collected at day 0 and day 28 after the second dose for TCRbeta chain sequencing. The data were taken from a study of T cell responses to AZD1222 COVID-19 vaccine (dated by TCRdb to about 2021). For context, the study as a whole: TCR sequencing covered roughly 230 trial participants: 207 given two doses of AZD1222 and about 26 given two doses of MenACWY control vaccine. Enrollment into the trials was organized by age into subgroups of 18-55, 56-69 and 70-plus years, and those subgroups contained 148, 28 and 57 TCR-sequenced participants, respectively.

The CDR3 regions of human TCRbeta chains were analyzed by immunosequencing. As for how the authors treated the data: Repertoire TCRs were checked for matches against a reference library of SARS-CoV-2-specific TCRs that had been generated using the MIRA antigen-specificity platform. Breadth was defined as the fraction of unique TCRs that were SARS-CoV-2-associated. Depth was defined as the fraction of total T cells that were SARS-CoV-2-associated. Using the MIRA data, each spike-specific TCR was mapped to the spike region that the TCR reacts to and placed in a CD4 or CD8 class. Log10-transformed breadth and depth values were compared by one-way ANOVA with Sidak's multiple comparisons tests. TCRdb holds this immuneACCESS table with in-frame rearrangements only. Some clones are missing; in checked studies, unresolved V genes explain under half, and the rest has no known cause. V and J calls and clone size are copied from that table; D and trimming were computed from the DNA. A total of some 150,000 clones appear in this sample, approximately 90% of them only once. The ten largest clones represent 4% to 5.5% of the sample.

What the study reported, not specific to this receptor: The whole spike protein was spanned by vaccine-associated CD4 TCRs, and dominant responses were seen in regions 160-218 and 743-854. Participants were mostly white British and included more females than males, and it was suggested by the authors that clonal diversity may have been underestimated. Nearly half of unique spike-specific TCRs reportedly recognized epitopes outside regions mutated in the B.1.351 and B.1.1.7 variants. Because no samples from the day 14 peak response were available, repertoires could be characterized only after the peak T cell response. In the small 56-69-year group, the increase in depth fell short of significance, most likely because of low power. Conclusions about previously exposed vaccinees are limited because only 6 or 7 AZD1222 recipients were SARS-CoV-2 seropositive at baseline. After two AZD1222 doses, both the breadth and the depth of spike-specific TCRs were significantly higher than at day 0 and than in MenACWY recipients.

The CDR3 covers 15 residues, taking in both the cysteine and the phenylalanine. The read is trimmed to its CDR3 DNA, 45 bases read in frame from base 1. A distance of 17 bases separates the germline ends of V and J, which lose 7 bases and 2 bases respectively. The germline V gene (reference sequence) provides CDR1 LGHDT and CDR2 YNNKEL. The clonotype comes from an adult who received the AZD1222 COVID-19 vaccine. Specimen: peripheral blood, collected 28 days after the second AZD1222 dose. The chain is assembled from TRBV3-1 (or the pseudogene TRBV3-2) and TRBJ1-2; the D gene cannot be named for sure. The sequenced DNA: TGTGCCAGCACCTCAGGACCTACAAGGAACTATGGCTACACCTTC. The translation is CASTSGPTRNYGYTF.